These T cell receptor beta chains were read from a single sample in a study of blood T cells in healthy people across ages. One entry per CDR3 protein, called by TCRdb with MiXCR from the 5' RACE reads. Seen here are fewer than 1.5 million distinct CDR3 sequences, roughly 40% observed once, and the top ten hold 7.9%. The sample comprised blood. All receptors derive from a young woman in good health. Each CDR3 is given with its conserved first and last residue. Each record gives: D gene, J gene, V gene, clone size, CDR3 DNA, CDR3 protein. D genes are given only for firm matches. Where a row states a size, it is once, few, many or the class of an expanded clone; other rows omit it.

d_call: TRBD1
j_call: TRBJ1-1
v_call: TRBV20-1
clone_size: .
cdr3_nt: TGCAGTGCTAGAGGACAGGGCACTGAAGCTTTCTTT
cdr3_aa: CSARGQGTEAFF

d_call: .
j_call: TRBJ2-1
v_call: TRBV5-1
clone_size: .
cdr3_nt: TGCGCCAGCAGCTTTGACACGCTAGCCTTGGTCGATGAGCAGTTCTTC
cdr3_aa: CASSFDTLALVDEQFF

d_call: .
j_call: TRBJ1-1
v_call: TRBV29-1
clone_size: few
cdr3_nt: TGCAGCGTTGACCTAGGGGGTCCAAACACTGAAGCTTTCTTT
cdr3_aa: CSVDLGGPNTEAFF

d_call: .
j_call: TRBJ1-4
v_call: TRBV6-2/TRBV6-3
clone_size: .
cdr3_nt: TGTGCCAGCACCGATGGGGCTGCAACTAATGAAAAACTGTTTTTT
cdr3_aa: CASTDGAATNEKLFF

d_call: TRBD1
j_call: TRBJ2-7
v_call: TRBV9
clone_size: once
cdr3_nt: TGTGCCAGCAGCGTAGCTGCGACAGGGACCTACGAGCAGTACTTC
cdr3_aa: CASSVAATGTYEQYF

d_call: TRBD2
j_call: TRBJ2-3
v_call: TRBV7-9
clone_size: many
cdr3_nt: TGTGCCAGCAGCTTACTGAGCGGGGCCACAGATACGCAGTATTTT
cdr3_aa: CASSLLSGATDTQYF

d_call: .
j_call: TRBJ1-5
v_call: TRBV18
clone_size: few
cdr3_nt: TGTGCCAGCTCTCACACCACTATAGAGGTGGATCAGCCCCAGCATTTT
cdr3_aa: CASSHTTIEVDQPQHF

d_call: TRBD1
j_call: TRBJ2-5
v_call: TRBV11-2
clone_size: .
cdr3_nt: TGTGCCAGCAGCTTAGGGGGACAGGGGGCGCTTAATGAGCAGTACTTC
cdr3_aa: CASSLGGQGALNEQYF

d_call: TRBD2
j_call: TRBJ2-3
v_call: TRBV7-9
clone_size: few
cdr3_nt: TGTGCCAGCAGCACACTAGCGGGAGGTAAAGATACGCAGTATTTT
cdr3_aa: CASSTLAGGKDTQYF

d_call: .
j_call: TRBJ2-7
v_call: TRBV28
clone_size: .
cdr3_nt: TGTGCCAGCAGTTTTGACGGGGACATCTCCTACGAGCAGTACTTC
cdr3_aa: CASSFDGDISYEQYF

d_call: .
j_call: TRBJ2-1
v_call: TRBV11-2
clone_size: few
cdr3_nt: TGTGCCAGCAGCTTAAATGGGGATGAGCAGTTCTTC
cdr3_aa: CASSLNGDEQFF

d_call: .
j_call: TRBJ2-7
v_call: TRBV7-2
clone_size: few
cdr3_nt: TGTGCCAGCAGCTTAGCAACTAGTCGCGAGCAGTACTTC
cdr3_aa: CASSLATSREQYF

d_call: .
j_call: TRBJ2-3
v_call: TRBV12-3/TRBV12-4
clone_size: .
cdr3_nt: TGTGCCAGCACGGTCGGAGGGTACACAGATACGCAGTATTTT
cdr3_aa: CASTVGGYTDTQYF

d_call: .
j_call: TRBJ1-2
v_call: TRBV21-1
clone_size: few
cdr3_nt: TGTGCCAGCAGCCGTTCGCGCGCGCCGCCTAACTATGGCTACACCTTC
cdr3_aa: CASSRSRAPPNYGYTF

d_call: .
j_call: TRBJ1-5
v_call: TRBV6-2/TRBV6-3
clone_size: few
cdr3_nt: TGTGCCAGCAAGTTCGGCAATCAGCCCCAGCATTTT
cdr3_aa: CASKFGNQPQHF

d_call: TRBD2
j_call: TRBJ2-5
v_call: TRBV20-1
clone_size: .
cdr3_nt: TGCAGTGCTAGAGATCCCGCGGGAGTGGGTAATGAGCAGTACTTC
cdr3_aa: CSARDPAGVGNEQYF

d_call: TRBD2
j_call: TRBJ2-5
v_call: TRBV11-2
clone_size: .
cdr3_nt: TGTGCCAGCAGCTTGGGAGCGGGACCCTGGGGGGAGCAGTACTTC
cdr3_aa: CASSLGAGPWGEQYF

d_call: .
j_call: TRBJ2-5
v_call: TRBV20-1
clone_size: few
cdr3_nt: TGCAGTGCTAGAGGAGGGTTAGCGGAAGAGACCCAGTACTTC
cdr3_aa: CSARGGLAEETQYF